This T cell receptor (beta chain) was found in a study of blood T cell repertoires in COVID-19. The wider study: Samples of COVID-19 (acute and convalescent) were obtained from the United States, Italy and Spain.

Data came from immunoSEQ multiplex PCR; TCRdb stores just in-frame clones and leaves some out. The table includes roughly 150,000 clones, over 80% detected once. The sample holds one count of this clone. Those enrolled, adults aged roughly 18 to 90 years, came from 24 US areas. Within 2 weeks of study entry, exposed participants had contacted a PCR-confirmed or clinician-diagnosed COVID-19 case. The V end was cut by 7 bases, the J end by 6 bases, with 12 bases between. Germline-derived CDR1 and CDR2 are SNHLY and FYNNEI. This CDR3 region has 12 residues. The specimen was PBMCs or T cells enriched from blood (not recorded which). The rearrangement joins TRBV2 to TRBJ1-1; no clear D. This receptor was identified in a man aged 65-85 years who had been exposed to COVID-19. CDR3 nucleotide sequence: TGTGCCAGCAAAGACCGGGGTGCTGAAGCTTTCTTT. This encodes CASKDRGAEAFF.